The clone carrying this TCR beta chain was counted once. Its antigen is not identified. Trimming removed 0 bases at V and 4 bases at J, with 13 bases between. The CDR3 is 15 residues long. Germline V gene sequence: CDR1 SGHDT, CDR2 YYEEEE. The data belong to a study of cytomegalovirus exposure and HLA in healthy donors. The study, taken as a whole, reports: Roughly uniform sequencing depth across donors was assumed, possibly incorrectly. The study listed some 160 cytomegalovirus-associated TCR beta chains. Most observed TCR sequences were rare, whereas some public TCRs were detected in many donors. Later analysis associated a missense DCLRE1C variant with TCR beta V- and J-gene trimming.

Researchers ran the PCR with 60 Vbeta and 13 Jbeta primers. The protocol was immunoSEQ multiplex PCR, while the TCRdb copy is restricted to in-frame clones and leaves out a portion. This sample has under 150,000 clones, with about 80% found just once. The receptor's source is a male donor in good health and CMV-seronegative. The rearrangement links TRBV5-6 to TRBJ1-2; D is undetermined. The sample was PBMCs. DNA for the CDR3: TGTGCCAGCAGCTTGGTGGGAGGGTCGAGCTATGGCTACACCTTC. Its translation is CASSLVGGSSYGYTF.